In its sample, the clone carrying this T cell receptor beta chain was seen a few times. This sample is drawn from a study of blood T cell repertoires in COVID-19. On the study more broadly: Spain, Italy and the United States supplied samples that represented acute and convalescent COVID-19. T cells, B-cell-depleted T cells, or PBMCs provided the cDNA or gDNA that served as material.

In the original processing: Amplified reference gene primers provided the basis for estimating nucleated cell counts. The repertoire was sequenced with immunoSEQ multiplex PCR; TCRdb's copy has only in-frame clones and lacks some. V, J and clone size are those of that table, while D and trimming were read from the DNA. Of 270,000 or so clones listed, approximately 86% are singletons. The sequenced sample was peripheral blood. The TCR was taken from a man aged 40-49 years with active or convalescent COVID-19.

The CDR3 DNA sequence: TGTGCCATCTGGCGACAGGGCCCGGGTGGCTACACCTTC. Encoded protein: CAIWRQGPGGYTF. The chain employs TRBV10-3 and TRBJ1-2; 7 bases fit TRBD1. CDR1 ENHRY and CDR2 SYGVKD come from the germline V gene. The V and J ends lost 8 bases and 7 bases, in that order; junction bases with no gene match: 10. This CDR3 comprises 13 residues.